This T cell receptor (beta chain) was recovered during a study of blood T cells in healthy people across ages. The second PCR ran about 6 to 12 cycles with a sample-barcoded 5' primer and J-beta primers. A template-switch adaptor that had 12 random nucleotides put a tag on each cDNA molecule. TCRdb re-derived calls from the 5' RACE reads in MiXCR, one entry per CDR3 protein. The data hold roughly 800,000 distinct CDR3 sequences, with roughly 64% observed a single time. Note on this clonotype: The antigen is unknown.

CDR1 and CDR2 (germline): DFQATT, SNEGSKA (reference sequence). CDR3 size: 16 residues. Study results and caveats: Both naive CD4+ cell counts and diversity were greater in long-lived donors than in aged donors. Estimates based on one million T cells were treated as lower bounds.

With each sample, at least 5 micrograms of total RNA were extracted. The sequenced sample consisted of blood. The TCR sequence derives from a man aged 25 to 40 in good health. The rearrangement uses TRBV20-1 and TRBJ2-4, with D maybe TRBD2 (6 bases). The J call may not be correct, given that the DNA end is closer to TRBJ2-5. CDR3 nucleotides: TGCAGTGCCCCAGCGGAGGACGGGAGAGACGAAGAGACCCAGTACTTC. Translating it yields CSAPAEDGRDEETQYF.